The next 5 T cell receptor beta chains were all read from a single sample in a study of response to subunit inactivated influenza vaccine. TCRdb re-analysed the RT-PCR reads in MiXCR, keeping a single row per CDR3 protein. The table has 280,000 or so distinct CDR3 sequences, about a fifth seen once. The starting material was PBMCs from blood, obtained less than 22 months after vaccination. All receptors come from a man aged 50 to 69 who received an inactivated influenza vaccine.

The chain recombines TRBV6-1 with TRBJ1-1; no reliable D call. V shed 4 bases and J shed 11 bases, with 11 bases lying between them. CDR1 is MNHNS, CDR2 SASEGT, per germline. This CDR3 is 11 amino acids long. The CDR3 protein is CASSVTFRAFF. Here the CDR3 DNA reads TGTGCCAGCAGTGTTACGTTTCGGGCTTTCTTT.

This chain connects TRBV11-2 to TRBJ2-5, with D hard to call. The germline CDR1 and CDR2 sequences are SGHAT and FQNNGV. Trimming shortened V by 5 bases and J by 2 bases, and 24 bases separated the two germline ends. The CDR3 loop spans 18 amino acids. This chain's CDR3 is CASSLYYSLGQLQETQYF. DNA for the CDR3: TGTGCCAGCAGCCTTTATTACTCCCTCGGGCAGCTGCAAGAGACCCAGTACTTC.

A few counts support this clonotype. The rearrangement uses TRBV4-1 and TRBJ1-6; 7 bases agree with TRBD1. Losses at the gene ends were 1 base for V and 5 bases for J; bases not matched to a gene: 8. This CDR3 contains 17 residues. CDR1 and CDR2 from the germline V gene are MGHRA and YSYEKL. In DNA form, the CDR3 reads TGCGCCAGCAGCCAAGCCGACAGGGATCCTCATAATTCACCCCTCCACTTT. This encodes CASSQADRDPHNSPLHF.

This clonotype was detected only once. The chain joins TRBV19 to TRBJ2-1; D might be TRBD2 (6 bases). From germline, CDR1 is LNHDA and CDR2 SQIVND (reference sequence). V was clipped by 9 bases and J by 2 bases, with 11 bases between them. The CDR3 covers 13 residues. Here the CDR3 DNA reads TGTGCCAGCCGGGACTTTACCTACAATGAGCAGTTCTTC. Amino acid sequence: CASRDFTYNEQFF.

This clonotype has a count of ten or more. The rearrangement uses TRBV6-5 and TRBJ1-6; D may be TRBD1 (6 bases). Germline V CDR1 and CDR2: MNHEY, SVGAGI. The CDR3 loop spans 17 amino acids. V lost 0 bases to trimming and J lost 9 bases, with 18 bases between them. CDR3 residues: CASSYSINDRLRSPLHF. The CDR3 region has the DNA TGTGCCAGCAGTTACTCCATCAACGACAGGTTGCGTTCACCCCTCCACTTT.